This is a list of T cell receptor beta chains from one sample in a study of blood T cell repertoires in COVID-19. Libraries were prepared by immunoSEQ multiplex PCR; TCRdb keeps only in-frame clonotypes and omits some of them. The repertoire has under 150,000 clones, less than 90% of them found once; the top ten carry less than 2.5%. Sequencing was carried out using PBMCs or T cells enriched from blood (not recorded which). These TCRs come from a woman aged 50 to 60 who had recovered from COVID-19. CDR3s include the opening cysteine and the closing phenylalanine or tryptophan. D genes are given only for firm matches. Rows may omit the clone size; those that give it use once, few, many or a size class.

abundance	v_gene	d_gene	j_gene	len	CDR3nt	CDR3aa
.	TRBV5-6	.	TRBJ2-7	14	TGTGCCAGCAGCTTGGGTAGCGGTACCTACGAGCAGTACTTC	CASSLGSGTYEQYF
.	TRBV10-1	TRBD1	TRBJ2-7	12	TGCGCCAGCAGCGACAGGGAAGACGAGCAGTACTTC	CASSDREDEQYF
.	TRBV7-6	.	TRBJ1-4	14	TGTGCCACCATCGGTGGGGGCCTCTACGAAAAACTGTTTTTT	CATIGGGLYEKLFF
.	TRBV10-3	.	TRBJ1-6	16	TGTGCTACTATGGGGGCGATTGAAACCTATAATTCACCCCTCCACTTT	CATMGAIETYNSPLHF
.	TRBV9	TRBD1	TRBJ1-4	14	TGTGCCAGCAGCGTAGCGGGACAGGGGGAAAAACTGTTTTTT	CASSVAGQGEKLFF
.	TRBV5-1	.	TRBJ1-1	13	TGCGCCAGCAGCTTGGCAGGTTTGGCTGAAGCTTTCTTT	CASSLAGLAEAFF
.	TRBV6-5	TRBD1	TRBJ1-6	15	TGTGCCAGCAGTTACTTTGGGACAGTTGATTCACCCCTCCACTTT	CASSYFGTVDSPLHF
few	TRBV4-3	TRBD1	TRBJ2-1	18	TGCGCCAGCAGCCAAGAGGCCGAAGGGACAGGGTTCTACAATGAGCAGTTCTTC	CASSQEAEGTGFYNEQFF
.	TRBV6-2/TRBV6-3	.	TRBJ2-1	15	TGTGCCAGCAGCCCGACTAGTCGGGGTTCCAATGAGCAGTTCTTC	CASSPTSRGSNEQFF
.	TRBV5-1	TRBD1	TRBJ1-4	13	TGCGCCAGCAGCTCCAGGGGGCCTGAAAAACTGTTTTTT	CASSSRGPEKLFF
few	TRBV2	TRBD1	TRBJ2-7	15	TGTGCCAGCAGTGAGTTGGGGACAGGGGCCCACGAGCAGTACTTC	CASSELGTGAHEQYF
.	TRBV2	TRBD2	TRBJ2-1	14	TGTGCCAGCCTTCCGGGGGGGCCGAACAATGAGCAGTTCTTC	CASLPGGPNNEQFF
.	TRBV19	TRBD1	TRBJ1-1	16	TGTGCCAGTAGTCCGGCCTCCGGGACAGCGAACACTGAAGCTTTCTTT	CASSPASGTANTEAFF
once	TRBV29-1	.	TRBJ1-1	12	TGCAGCGTTGAAGCGCAAGACTCCAACGCTTTCTTT	CSVEAQDSNAFF
.	TRBV4-1	TRBD2	TRBJ2-5	17	TGCGCCAGCAGCCGGTCAACTAGCGGGGGGGCCGAGGAGACCCAGTACTTC	CASSRSTSGGAEETQYF
.	TRBV5-1	TRBD1	TRBJ2-5	16	TGCGCCAGCAGCCCGAAAGCGGCGGGACAGGCATTAGGCCAGTACTTC	CASSPKAAGQALGQYF
.	TRBV30	.	TRBJ1-1	15	TGTGCCTGGAGCTCCTCCGGGAGGGGGGGCCCTGAAGCTTTCTTT	CAWSSSGRGGPEAFF
.	TRBV5-4	.	TRBJ1-1	15	TGTGCCAGCAGTAGCCGGGACACAAGGTCCACTGAAGCTTTCTTT	CASSSRDTRSTEAFF
.	TRBV5-4	.	TRBJ1-5	12	TGTGCCAATCCGGCGCGCGGGCGGCCCCAGCATTTT	CANPARGRPQHF
.	TRBV11-2	.	TRBJ2-7	13	TGTGCCAGCAGCGAACGGCGGGCCTACGAGCAGTACTTC	CASSERRAYEQYF
.	TRBV24-1	TRBD2	TRBJ2-1	16	TGTGCCACCAGTGGTAGAGGGACTAGCGGGGACTATGAGCAGTTCTTC	CATSGRGTSGDYEQFF
.	TRBV15	TRBD2	TRBJ2-1	15	TGTGCCACCAGCAGAGTGGGGGACTATCAGAATGAGCAGTTCTTC	CATSRVGDYQNEQFF
few	TRBV5-1	.	TRBJ1-1	15	TGCGCCAGCAGCCTGACGGGGTACTTGAACACTGAAGCTTTCTTT	CASSLTGYLNTEAFF
few	TRBV2	.	TRBJ2-1	13	TGTGCCAGCAGCAAACAGGATTACAATGAGCAGTTCTTC	CASSKQDYNEQFF
.	TRBV9	.	TRBJ1-1	13	TGTGCCAGCACTGGAGGGGGGGACACTGAAGCTTTCTTT	CASTGGGDTEAFF
.	TRBV4-3	TRBD1	TRBJ1-2	16	TGCGCCAGCAGCCAAGGGACAGGGGAGGGGAACTATGGCTACACCTTC	CASSQGTGEGNYGYTF
.	TRBV7-8	.	TRBJ2-7	12	TGTGCCAGCAGCGACCGGGGGGCCTGGCAGTACTTC	CASSDRGAWQYF
.	TRBV5-1	.	TRBJ1-5	15	TGCGCCAGCAGCTTGGCTCCAGGGGAGGGGCAGCCCCAGCATTTT	CASSLAPGEGQPQHF
few	TRBV7-9	.	TRBJ1-2	15	TGTGCCAGCAGCTTAGCGGACGGGGAGATGAGGGGCTACACCTTC	CASSLADGEMRGYTF
.	TRBV19	.	TRBJ1-5	13	TGTGCCAGTAGCCCCGGGACATCAGGAGCCCAGCATTTT	CASSPGTSGAQHF
.	TRBV4-3	.	TRBJ2-7	15	TGCGCCAGCAGCCAAGGACTTCAGGGCCCCTACGAGCAGTACTTC	CASSQGLQGPYEQYF
.	TRBV12-3/TRBV12-4	.	TRBJ1-1	12	TGTGCCAGTCTCGGGGTTGGCACTGAAGCTTTCTTT	CASLGVGTEAFF
.	TRBV6-5	TRBD1	TRBJ2-1	14	TGTGCCAGCAGTTCCCCGGGACAGAGCAATGAGCAGTTCTTC	CASSSPGQSNEQFF
few	TRBV5-1	.	TRBJ1-1	15	TGCGCCAGCAGCCCCGATCTGAGGGAGGGCACTGAAGCTTTCTTT	CASSPDLREGTEAFF
.	TRBV5-1	.	TRBJ2-5	13	TGCGCCAGCAGCTTGATGTCTCAAGAGACCCAGTACTTC	CASSLMSQETQYF
.	TRBV19	TRBD1	TRBJ1-3	15	TGTGCCAGTAGACCACAGGGGGCGAGGGGAAACACCATATATTTT	CASRPQGARGNTIYF
.	TRBV5-1	.	TRBJ2-5	14	TGCGCCAGCAGCTTGCGAGGCCTAGAGGCGACCCAGTACTTC	CASSLRGLEATQYF
.	TRBV5-1	TRBD2	TRBJ2-3	16	TGCGCCAGCAGCTCCAATAGCGGGAGGAGCAAAGATACGCAGTATTTT	CASSSNSGRSKDTQYF
.	TRBV25-1	TRBD2	TRBJ2-7	15	TGTGCCAGCAGTGAAGCGGGGGGAACTACGAGGGCGCAGTACTTC	CASSEAGGTTRAQYF
.	TRBV6-5	.	TRBJ1-2	15	TGTGCCAGCAGCCCCGACCTTAGGGGGGGATATGGCTACACCTTC	CASSPDLRGGYGYTF
.	TRBV27	.	TRBJ1-2	15	TGTGCCAGCACCCAAATAATGTCCCGGGACACCTCCTACACCTTC	CASTQIMSRDTSYTF
.	TRBV4-3	.	TRBJ2-7	14	TGCGCCAGCAGCCTGGTAGTAGGCGGCTACGAGCAGTACTTC	CASSLVVGGYEQYF
.	TRBV3-1/TRBV3-2	.	TRBJ2-2	16	TGTGCCAGCAGCCCCCTAAGGGGTGACGGCACCGGGGAGCTGTTTTTT	CASSPLRGDGTGELFF
.	TRBV7-3	.	TRBJ2-1	15	TGTGCCAGCAGCTTAGCAGAAAGAGGATACAATGAGCAGTTCTTC	CASSLAERGYNEQFF
.	TRBV11-2	.	TRBJ1-1	16	TGTGCCAGCAGCTCGGCCGGACAGCTAATGAACACTGAAGCTTTCTTT	CASSSAGQLMNTEAFF
.	TRBV30	TRBD2	TRBJ2-3	13	TGTGCCTGGAGTGGACTAGCGGGGGGTGCGCAGTATTTT	CAWSGLAGGAQYF
.	TRBV4-1	TRBD1	TRBJ1-5	16	TGCGCCAGCAGCCAACCACGACAGGGGGGAGGTCAGCCCCAGCATTTT	CASSQPRQGGGQPQHF
.	TRBV5-1	.	TRBJ1-1	16	TGCGCCAGCAGCTTGTTGGAATGGAGGCCGAACACTGAAGCTTTCTTT	CASSLLEWRPNTEAFF
.	TRBV19	.	TRBJ1-5	15	TGTGCCAGTAGTATATTTGGGGGGGGAAACCAGCCCCAGCATTTT	CASSIFGGGNQPQHF
.	TRBV5-1	.	TRBJ1-1	15	TGCGCCAGCAGCTTGCTGCGGGGCGCAGAGTCTGAAGCTTTCTTT	CASSLLRGAESEAFF
.	TRBV10-3	TRBD1	TRBJ1-4	14	TGTGCCATCAGGGAACAGGGGGGCGAGGAAAAACTGTTTTTT	CAIREQGGEEKLFF
.	TRBV4-3	.	TRBJ2-2	13	TGCGCCAGCAGCCAAATTGAGACCGGGGAGCTGTTTTTT	CASSQIETGELFF
.	TRBV6-5	TRBD2	TRBJ2-7	13	TGTGCCAGCTCAGCGGGGGGACTGGTCGAGCAGTACTTC	CASSAGGLVEQYF
.	TRBV5-1	TRBD1	TRBJ2-7	16	TGCGCCAGCAGCGCGGAGGGACAGGGGGCGCCCTACGAGCAGTACTTC	CASSAEGQGAPYEQYF
.	TRBV7-6	TRBD1	TRBJ2-7	15	TGTGCCAGCAGCCCCCGAGAGACAGGGACGAACGAGCAGTACTTC	CASSPRETGTNEQYF